This is a list of T cell receptor beta chains from one sample in a study of blood T cell repertoires in COVID-19. TCRdb's copy holds only in-frame clones and misses some; the assay was immunoSEQ multiplex PCR. The sample lists fewer than 200,000 clones, 92% occurring once. Sequencing input: peripheral blood. The receptors were gathered from a man aged 25-45 years with COVID-19, enrolled during active disease. Both conserved end residues are part of each CDR3. The D gene is left open where the match is weak. Only some rows state a clone size, as once, few, many or a class for expanded clones.

j_call,d_call,v_call,clone_size,cdr3_length,cdr3_aa,cdr3_nt
TRBJ1-2,NA,TRBV20-1,NA,10,CSAMGPGYTF,TGCAGTGCTATGGGGCCTGGCTACACCTTC
TRBJ1-2,TRBD1,TRBV6-2/TRBV6-3,NA,15,CASSYLPGGIYGYTF,TGTGCCAGCAGTTACTTACCAGGGGGCATCTATGGCTACACCTTC
TRBJ1-2,TRBD1,TRBV9,NA,14,CASSPGQYLYGYTF,TGTGCCAGCTCCCCGGGACAGTACCTCTATGGCTACACCTTC
TRBJ2-3,TRBD1,TRBV6-5,NA,14,CASRKGQATDTQYF,TGTGCCAGCAGGAAAGGACAGGCCACAGATACGCAGTATTTT
TRBJ1-4,NA,TRBV24-1,NA,18,CATSDLREAPACNEKLFF,TGTGCCACCAGTGATTTGCGGGAGGCGCCGGCATGTAATGAAAAACTGTTTTTT
TRBJ1-1,TRBD1,TRBV4-2,NA,15,CASSRQGTTRTEAFF,TGTGCCAGCAGCCGACAGGGGACAACAAGGACTGAAGCTTTCTTT
TRBJ1-2,TRBD1,TRBV6-2/TRBV6-3,NA,13,CASSYQGAYGYTF,TGTGCCAGCAGTTACCAGGGGGCGTATGGCTACACCTTC
TRBJ1-1,NA,TRBV6-6,NA,14,CASSYLLAPAEAFF,TGTGCCAGCAGTTACCTTTTAGCTCCCGCTGAAGCTTTCTTT
TRBJ1-2,TRBD1,TRBV28,NA,14,CASSPDRGNYGYTF,TGTGCCAGCAGCCCGGACAGGGGTAACTATGGCTACACCTTC
TRBJ1-3,NA,TRBV4-1,once,17,CASSLARTSSSGNTIYF,TGCGCCAGCAGCCTGGCCCGGACTTCGAGCTCTGGAAACACCATATATTTT
TRBJ2-3,NA,TRBV6-5,NA,15,CASSYTGTYTDTQYF,TGTGCCAGCAGTTACACAGGGACCTACACAGATACGCAGTATTTT
TRBJ2-3,TRBD1,TRBV19,NA,16,CASSIWTGDPTDTQYF,TGTGCCAGTAGTATTTGGACAGGGGACCCTACAGATACGCAGTATTTT
TRBJ2-7,TRBD1,TRBV5-1,once,14,CASSPGQGAYEQYF,TGCGCCAGCAGCCCTGGACAGGGGGCCTACGAGCAGTACTTC
TRBJ2-7,NA,TRBV10-3,NA,14,CAISETEPEDEQYF,TGTGCCATCAGTGAGACGGAGCCTGAGGACGAGCAGTACTTC
TRBJ2-2,TRBD1,TRBV4-1,NA,19,CASSQDRGGTAVLTGELFF,TGCGCCAGCAGCCAAGATCGGGGTGGGACAGCGGTGCTCACCGGGGAGCTGTTTTTT
TRBJ1-3,TRBD1,TRBV5-1,NA,14,CASSPQGGRNTIYF,TGCGCCAGCAGCCCGCAAGGGGGCAGAAACACCATATATTTT
TRBJ2-5,NA,TRBV7-9,NA,15,CASSLASTSYETQYF,TGTGCCAGCAGCTTAGCGTCAACTAGCTACGAGACCCAGTACTTC
TRBJ1-2,NA,TRBV7-9,NA,15,CASSSGGFMARGYTF,TGTGCCAGCAGCTCGGGGGGGTTTATGGCCCGTGGCTACACCTTC
TRBJ1-1,TRBD1,TRBV7-9,NA,14,CASSRGQGLGEAFF,TGTGCCAGCAGCAGAGGACAGGGTTTAGGAGAGGCTTTCTTT
TRBJ1-4,TRBD1,TRBV7-2,NA,12,CASSSGQGELFF,TGTGCCAGCAGCTCGGGACAGGGCGAACTGTTTTTT
TRBJ1-5,NA,TRBV28,NA,18,CASQPNRLGQNSNQPQHF,TGTGCCAGCCAGCCTAATCGTCTGGGGCAGAATAGCAATCAGCCCCAGCATTTT
TRBJ1-3,NA,TRBV7-7,NA,18,CASSLNPPPLSSGNTIYF,TGTGCCAGCAGCTTAAACCCCCCTCCACTAAGCTCTGGAAACACCATATATTTT
TRBJ1-2,TRBD1,TRBV2,NA,14,CASSQSADRGGYTF,TGTGCCAGCAGTCAATCTGCCGACAGGGGAGGCTACACCTTC
TRBJ2-1,NA,TRBV18,NA,18,CASSPPRGNGRGYNEQFF,TGTGCCAGCTCACCACCGCGTGGGAACGGCCGGGGGTACAATGAGCAGTTCTTC
TRBJ2-1,TRBD2,TRBV30,NA,15,CAWSARTAGGFEQFF,TGTGCCTGGAGTGCCAGGACAGCGGGAGGGTTTGAGCAGTTCTTC
TRBJ2-7,NA,TRBV7-9,NA,13,CASSLAEAHEQYF,TGTGCCAGCAGCTTAGCAGAAGCTCACGAGCAGTACTTC
TRBJ2-1,NA,TRBV7-9,NA,12,CASLGQNNEQFF,TGTGCCAGCCTCGGACAGAACAATGAGCAGTTCTTC
TRBJ1-4,NA,TRBV24-1,NA,15,CATSDPTAGNEKLFF,TGTGCCACCAGTGACCCCACAGCCGGTAATGAAAAACTGTTTTTT
TRBJ1-2,TRBD1,TRBV28,NA,14,CASSGGQGRYGYTF,TGTGCCAGCAGTGGGGGACAGGGGAGGTATGGCTACACCTTC
TRBJ2-1,TRBD2,TRBV7-9,NA,16,CASSFLTSGGINEQFF,TGTGCCAGCAGCTTTCTGACTAGCGGGGGGATCAATGAGCAGTTCTTC
TRBJ2-5,TRBD1,TRBV19,NA,15,CASSRDRGPGETQYF,TGTGCCAGTAGTAGGGACAGGGGGCCCGGGGAGACCCAGTACTTC
TRBJ1-6,NA,TRBV27,NA,14,CASSYREGGSPLHF,TGTGCCAGCAGTTACCGGGAGGGGGGGTCACCCCTCCACTTT
TRBJ1-1,TRBD1,TRBV6-5,NA,14,CASSHETGVGEAFF,TGTGCCAGCAGTCACGAGACAGGGGTCGGTGAAGCTTTCTTT
TRBJ2-3,TRBD2,TRBV19,NA,13,CASRSGGTDTQYF,TGTGCCAGTAGGAGCGGGGGGACAGATACGCAGTATTTT
TRBJ1-1,NA,TRBV11-2,NA,13,CASSFNTNTEAFF,TGTGCCAGCAGCTTTAACACGAACACTGAAGCTTTCTTT
TRBJ2-7,TRBD1,TRBV18,NA,15,CASSPLGQGRYEQYF,TGTGCCAGCTCACCACTGGGACAGGGTCGTTACGAGCAGTACTTC
TRBJ2-7,TRBD2,TRBV27,NA,15,CASKQIAGETNEQYF,TGTGCCAGCAAACAGATTGCGGGAGAAACTAACGAGCAGTACTTC
TRBJ2-5,NA,TRBV2,NA,13,CASKGGLPETQYF,TGTGCCAGCAAGGGGGGGCTCCCAGAGACCCAGTACTTC
TRBJ1-2,NA,TRBV28,NA,16,CASSLASLGLDYGYTF,TGTGCCAGCAGTTTAGCTAGCCTCGGACTCGACTATGGCTACACCTTC
TRBJ2-4,NA,TRBV5-6,few,16,CASSLRAGGVKNIQYF,TGTGCCAGCAGCTTGCGGGCAGGAGGGGTCAAAAACATTCAGTACTTC
TRBJ1-2,NA,TRBV9,NA,13,CASSAGSGYGYTF,TGTGCCAGCAGCGCAGGCAGCGGGTATGGCTACACCTTC